These 21 T cell receptor beta chains share one sample of origin, sequenced in a study of Graves' ophthalmopathy and Graves' hyperthyroidism. TCR beta CDR3 regions were amplified from RNA transcripts. HTBI primers were used in a first-round RT-PCR, which preceded a second-round multiplex PCR. TCRdb fed the multiplex PCR reads into MiXCR, producing one record per CDR3 protein. The sample records some 520,000 distinct CDR3 sequences, approximately 15% being singletons. The sequenced sample was blood. The source is a woman aged 25 to 39 with Graves' ophthalmopathy.

This clonotype came up many times. The J gene is TRBJ2-5, the V gene TRBV20-1, with 9 bases lining up with TRBD1. The length of the CDR3 is 14 residues. Trimming took 3 bases from V and 0 from J; bases not matched to a gene: 2. Germline lookup yields CDR1 DFQATT and CDR2 SNEGSKA (reference sequence). The CDR3 DNA follows: TGCAGTGCTAGCCGGACAGGGGACCAAGAGACCCAGTACTTC. Amino acids: CSASRTGDQETQYF.

In this sample, this clonotype turned up many times. The chain employs TRBV5-1 and TRBJ1-5; no clear D. V was trimmed by 0 bases and J by 4 bases, leaving 8 bases between them. This CDR3 region has 14 residues. The germline CDR1 and CDR2 sequences are SGHRS and YFSETQ. CDR3 protein: CASSLDSGNQPQHF. CDR3 nucleotides: TGCGCCAGCAGCTTGGACAGTGGTAATCAGCCCCAGCATTTT.

The V call is TRBV12-3 or TRBV12-4, the J call TRBJ2-7; maybe TRBD1 (6 bases). The V end lost 5 bases, the J end lost 2 bases, and 13 bases lay between the germline ends. CDR3 length: 14 amino acids. The CDR3 is CASSITGRTYEQYF. The DNA for the CDR3 is TGTGCCAGCAGTATAACAGGGCGTACCTACGAGCAGTACTTC.

There are many counts of this clonotype. This sequence joins TRBV11-2 and TRBJ2-5, with 11 bases lining up with TRBD2. The CDR3 extends over 16 amino acids. Germline values: CDR1 SGHAT, CDR2 FQNNGV. Trimming cost V 5 bases and J 5 bases; bases outside gene matches: 10. CDR3 in DNA: TGTGCCAGCAGCCCGCGATTAGCGGGAGGGGGGGAGACCCAGTACTTC. Protein product: CASSPRLAGGGETQYF.

Concerning this clonotype itself: One junction end disagrees with the germline gene, perhaps due to a read error. CDR3 nucleotide sequence: TGCGCCAGCAGTTTAGAGTTATTAGGGCGGAACAATCAGCCCCAGCGTTTT. Encoded protein: CASSLELLGRNNQPQRF. The J gene is TRBJ1-5, the V gene TRBV12-3 or TRBV12-4; D uncertain. The CDR3 is 17 residues long.

The sample holds many counts of this clonotype. The chain employs TRBV12-3 or TRBV12-4 and TRBJ1-1, with D perhaps TRBD1 (6 bases). CDR3 length equals 14 residues. V lost 6 bases, J lost 5 bases, and 16 bases lay in between. CDR3 sequence: CASRDTGLETEAFF. The CDR3 nucleotides are TGTGCCAGCAGAGACACAGGGCTTGAGACTGAAGCTTTCTTT.

The chain links TRBV6-5 to TRBJ2-3; TRBD1 matches 9 bases. CDR1 is MNHEY and CDR2 is SVGAGI in the germline V gene. The V gene end was trimmed by 4 bases and the J gene end by 7 bases; junction bases not matched to a gene: 9. This CDR3 region has 15 residues. CDR3 sequence: CASSFPGDREHTQYF. The CDR3, as DNA: TGTGCCAGCAGTTTCCCCGGGGACAGGGAACATACGCAGTATTTT.

This clonotype was found many times. The chain employs TRBV20-1 and TRBJ1-1; no reliable D call. Trimming shortened V by 0 bases and J by 1 base, and 6 bases separated the two germline ends. Per germline, CDR1 DFQATT and CDR2 SNEGSKA (reference sequence). This CDR3 has 13 amino acids. The CDR3 region is CSARDLTNTEAFF. CDR3 nucleotides: TGCAGTGCTAGAGATCTCACGAACACTGAAGCTTTCTTT.

This clonotype occurred many times. The CDR3 region has the DNA TGTGCCAGCAGATTACTCAGGGGGCCCGACTACGAGCAGTACTTC. Its translation is CASRLLRGPDYEQYF. This chain joins TRBV11-2 and TRBJ2-7; 8 bases align to TRBD1. The CDR3 is made up of 15 amino acids. Germline loops: CDR1 SGHAT, CDR2 FQNNGV. Trimming at V came to 6 bases and at J to 3 bases, leaving 10 bases not matched to a gene.

Ten or more counts support this clonotype. The chain combines TRBV24-1 with TRBJ1-5, with TRBD1 identical over 9 bases. The CDR3 spans 14 residues. The junction had 3 bases not matched to a gene; V was cut back by 4 bases and J by 6 bases. The germline V gene has CDR1 KGHDR and CDR2 SFDVKD. The CDR3 DNA reads as TGTGCCACCAGTGACACACAGGGGGCTCAGCCCCAGCATTTT. Translating gives CATSDTQGAQPQHF.

This clonotype occurred a few times. This chain uses TRBV2 with TRBJ2-5; 11 positions agree with TRBD2. The germline CDR1 and CDR2 sequences are SNHLY and FYNNEI. J lost 3 bases, V lost 6 bases, and 6 bases had no gene match. The CDR3 loop spans 15 amino acids. The CDR3, as DNA: TGTGCCAGCAGGAAGCTAGCGGGAGGTGAAGAGACCCAGTACTTC. Translation gives CASRKLAGGEETQYF.

The J gene is TRBJ2-5, the V gene TRBV12-3 or TRBV12-4, with D uncertain. The CDR3 loop spans 15 amino acids. Trimming shortened V by 8 bases and J by 2 bases, and 18 bases separated the two germline ends. The CDR3 nucleotides read TGTGCCAGCGCCCACTCCTTCGGACCGCAAGAGACCCAGTACTTC. Its translation is CASAHSFGPQETQYF.

This clonotype was counted a few times. V and J are TRBV11-2 and TRBJ2-5; TRBD2 agrees at 11 bases. The CDR3 covers 16 residues. Germline V gene sequence: CDR1 SGHAT, CDR2 FQNNGV. V lost 0 bases and J lost 5; bases outside the gene matches: 5. CDR3 coding DNA: TGTGCCAGCAGCTTAGATATGACTAGCGGGAAGGAGACCCAGTACTTC. It specifies CASSLDMTSGKETQYF.

This clonotype came up many times. The chain has TRBV19 and TRBJ2-5; TRBD2 aligns across 7 bases. V lost 6 bases and J lost 5; bases outside the gene matches: 6. CDR1 and CDR2 (germline): LNHDA, SQIVND (reference sequence). The CDR3 is 13 amino acids. CDR3 sequence reads: CASSRTRVETQYF. The CDR3, as DNA: TGTGCCAGTAGCCGGACTAGGGTGGAGACCCAGTACTTC.

J is TRBJ2-5 and V is TRBV12-3 or TRBV12-4, with a weak D call TRBD1 (6 bases). The CDR3 totals 14 residues. Trimming took 5 bases from V and 2 from J, leaving 12 bases between them. DNA for the CDR3: TGTGCCAGCAGTGACCGGGACAAACAAGAGACCCAGTACTTC. Protein product: CASSDRDKQETQYF.

In its sample, this clonotype was seen a few times. This rearrangement joins TRBV3-1 to TRBJ2-5; 8 bases fit TRBD1. Germline values: CDR1 LGHDT, CDR2 YNNKEL (reference sequence). CDR3 length: 16 amino acids. Losses at the gene ends were 4 bases for V and 3 bases for J; bases not matched to a gene: 10. The chain's CDR3 is CASSPIQGVGEETQYF. In DNA, the CDR3 is TGTGCCAGCAGCCCTATACAGGGGGTAGGGGAAGAGACCCAGTACTTC.

This clonotype was seen at least ten times. CDR3 protein: CASTRGQDSNQPQHF. DNA of the CDR3: TGTGCCAGTACCCGGGGACAGGACAGCAATCAGCCCCAGCATTTT. The V and J genes are TRBV19 and TRBJ1-5, with TRBD1 matching over 8 bases. Trimming removed 7 bases from V and 1 base from J; junction bases left unmatched: 6. The germline gives CDR1 LNHDA, CDR2 SQIVND (reference sequence). CDR3 size: 15 residues.

There are many counts of this clonotype. The rearrangement links TRBV11-2 to TRBJ2-5, with D tentatively TRBD1 (6 bases). This CDR3 contains 14 residues. Trimming removed 5 bases from V and 5 bases from J, with 15 bases in between. Germline V gene data show CDR1 as SGHAT and CDR2 as FQNNGV. The CDR3 coding sequence is TGTGCCAGCAGCCGTGGACAGAACGGCGAGACCCAGTACTTC. Encoded protein: CASSRGQNGETQYF.

The J gene is TRBJ1-6, the V gene TRBV28; TRBD1 matches 11 bases. The V and J ends lost 7 bases and 10 bases, in that order; junction bases with no gene match: 6. Germline V gives CDR1 MDHEN, CDR2 SYDVKM. This CDR3 is built from 14 residues. The CDR3 DNA reads TGTGCCAGCACCTTCCGGACAGGGGGCTCACCCCTCCACTTT. This gives the protein CASTFRTGGSPLHF.

At least ten counts were recorded for this clonotype. The V call is TRBV30, the J call TRBJ2-2, with 8 bases aligning to TRBD2. V gave up 3 bases and J gave up 1 base; unmatched junction bases: 4. Looked up from germline, CDR1 is GTSNPN and CDR2 is SVGIG (reference sequence). The CDR3 has 15 residues. Here the CDR3 DNA reads TGTGCCTGGAGCCAGCGGGGGATGAACACCGGGGAGCTGTTTTTT. It specifies CAWSQRGMNTGELFF.

About this clonotype: A much larger clone sits a single nucleotide away, making a read error possible. The chain couples TRBV12-3 or TRBV12-4 to TRBJ1-1, with D unclear. Trimming removed 6 bases at V and 0 bases at J, with 14 bases between. This CDR3 is built from 15 residues. The CDR3 is CASRQKKSMNTEAFF. The DNA for the CDR3 is TGTGCCAGCAGGCAAAAGAAGTCGATGAACACTGAAGCTTTCTTT.